This T cell receptor beta chain was recorded in a study of cytomegalovirus exposure and HLA in healthy donors. Turning to the study itself: HLA-typed donors were the source of around 85 million unique TCRs held in an early data release. Overall study findings and caveats: Presence/absence analyses assumed roughly uniform sequencing depth across donors, which may not hold.

For this clone: Its cognate antigen is unknown.

The study ran its PCR with 60 Vbeta and 13 Jbeta primers. Libraries were prepared by immunoSEQ multiplex PCR; TCRdb keeps only in-frame clonotypes and omits some of them. This table holds around 60,000 clones. CDR1 and CDR2 (germline): SGHDT, YYEEEE. With V trimmed by 0 bases and J by 8 bases, 3 bases remained unmatched. CDR3 size: 13 residues. The V gene is TRBV5-6, the J gene TRBJ1-1; 8 bases map to TRBD1. This TCR was recovered from a man aged 30-40 years in good health and CMV-seropositive. Sequences were obtained from PBMCs. The CDR3 DNA reads TGTGCCAGCAGCTTGGCCTGGGACAGGGAAGCTTTCTTT. Its protein product is CASSLAWDREAFF.